This record covers a single T cell receptor (beta chain). The target antigen is unknown. This sample was taken from a study of OX40 agonist ivuxolimab in advanced cancers. Study-level results: At 0.1 to 3.0 mg/kg and by week 6, clonal expansion occurred in CD4+ and CD8+ blood T cells. On average, CD8+ T cells had more expanded clones than CD4+.

Germline-derived CDR1 and CDR2 are LNHDA and SQIVND (reference sequence). The CDR3 loop spans 15 amino acids. V shed 1 base and J shed 2 bases, with 12 bases lying between them. The assay was immunoSEQ multiplex PCR, and TCRdb's table has in-frame clones only and misses some. This table has tens of thousands of clones, around 90% appearing once. The TCR comes from an adult with an advanced solid tumor such as melanoma, head and neck, liver or kidney cancer. Sequencing was performed on CD4+ or CD8+ T cells sorted from blood, taken in a trial of the OX40 agonist ivuxolimab. The chain is built from TRBV19 and TRBJ2-7; D uncertain. The CDR3 reads CASSIAFQAAYEQYF. CDR3 DNA sequence: TGTGCCAGTAGTATAGCGTTTCAGGCTGCCTACGAGCAGTACTTC.